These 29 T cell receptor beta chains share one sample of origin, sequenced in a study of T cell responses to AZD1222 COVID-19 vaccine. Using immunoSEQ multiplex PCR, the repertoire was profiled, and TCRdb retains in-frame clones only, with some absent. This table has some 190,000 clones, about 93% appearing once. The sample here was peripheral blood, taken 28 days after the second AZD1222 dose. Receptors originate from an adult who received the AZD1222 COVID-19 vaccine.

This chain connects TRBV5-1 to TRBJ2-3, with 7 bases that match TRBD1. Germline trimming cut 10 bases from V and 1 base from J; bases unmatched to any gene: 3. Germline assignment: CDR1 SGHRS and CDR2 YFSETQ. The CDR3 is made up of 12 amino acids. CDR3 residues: CAVDRGTDTQYF. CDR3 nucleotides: TGCGCCGTTGACAGGGGCACAGATACGCAGTATTTT.

CDR3 loop: CASSPSSGSSYNEQFF. CDR3 coding DNA: TGTGCCAGCAGCCCCAGTAGCGGGAGCTCCTACAATGAGCAGTTCTTC. This chain joins TRBV5-4 and TRBJ2-1, with TRBD2 identical over 9 bases. The CDR3 runs to 16 residues. V dropped 4 bases and J dropped 0; count of bases not matched to a gene: 5. Germline V gives CDR1 SGHNT, CDR2 YYREEE (reference sequence).

As DNA, the CDR3 is TGTGCCACCTTCAAATCAGGTGCCGGAAACACCATATATTTT. It codes for CATFKSGAGNTIYF. V gene TRBV15 combines with J gene TRBJ1-3; D not certain. The CDR3 contains 14 residues. With 8 bases removed from V and 4 bases from J, the gap between germline ends came to 15 bases. The germline V gene has CDR1 LNHNV and CDR2 YYDKDF (reference sequence).

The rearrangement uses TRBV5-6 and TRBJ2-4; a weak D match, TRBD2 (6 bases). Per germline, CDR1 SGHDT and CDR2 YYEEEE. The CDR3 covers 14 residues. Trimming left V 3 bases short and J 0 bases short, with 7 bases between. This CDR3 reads CASSSGLAKNIQYF. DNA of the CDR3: TGTGCCAGCAGCTCGGGACTAGCCAAAAACATTCAGTACTTC. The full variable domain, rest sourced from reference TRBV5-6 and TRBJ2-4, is DAGVTQSPTHLIKTRGQQVTLRCSPKSGHDTVSWYQQALGQGPQFIFQYYEEEERQRGNFPDRFSGHQFPNYSSELNVNALLLGDSALYLCASSSGLAKNIQYFGAGTRLSVL.

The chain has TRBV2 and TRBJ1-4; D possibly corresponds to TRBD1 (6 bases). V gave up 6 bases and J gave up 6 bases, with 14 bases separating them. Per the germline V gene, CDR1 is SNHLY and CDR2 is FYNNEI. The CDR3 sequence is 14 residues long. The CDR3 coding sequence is TGTGCCAGCAGAGAACAGGGCCTGGATGAAAAACTGTTTTTT. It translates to CASREQGLDEKLFF.

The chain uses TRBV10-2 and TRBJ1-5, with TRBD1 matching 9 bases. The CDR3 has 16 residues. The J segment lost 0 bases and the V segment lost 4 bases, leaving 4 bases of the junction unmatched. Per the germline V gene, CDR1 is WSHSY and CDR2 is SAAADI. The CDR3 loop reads CASSVQGAVSNQPQHF. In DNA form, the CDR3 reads TGCGCCAGCAGTGTACAGGGGGCAGTTAGCAATCAGCCCCAGCATTTT.

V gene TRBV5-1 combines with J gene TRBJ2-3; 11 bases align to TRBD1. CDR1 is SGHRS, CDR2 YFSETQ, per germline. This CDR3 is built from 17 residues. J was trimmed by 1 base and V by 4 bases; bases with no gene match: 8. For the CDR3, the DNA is TGCGCCAGCAGCCCTATGGACAGGGGGCAAGGCACAGATACGCAGTATTTT. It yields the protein CASSPMDRGQGTDTQYF.

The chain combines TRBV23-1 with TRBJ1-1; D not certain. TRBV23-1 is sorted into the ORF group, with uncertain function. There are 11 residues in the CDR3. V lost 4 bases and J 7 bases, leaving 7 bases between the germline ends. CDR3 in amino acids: CASSLWGEAFF. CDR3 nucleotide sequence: TGCGCCAGCAGTCTGTGGGGTGAAGCTTTCTTT.

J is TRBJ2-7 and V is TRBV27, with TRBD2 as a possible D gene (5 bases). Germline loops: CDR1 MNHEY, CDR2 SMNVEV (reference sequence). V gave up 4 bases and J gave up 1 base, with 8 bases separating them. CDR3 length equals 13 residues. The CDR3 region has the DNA TGTGCCAGCAGTTACGGGATTTCCTACGAGCAGTACTTC. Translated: CASSYGISYEQYF.

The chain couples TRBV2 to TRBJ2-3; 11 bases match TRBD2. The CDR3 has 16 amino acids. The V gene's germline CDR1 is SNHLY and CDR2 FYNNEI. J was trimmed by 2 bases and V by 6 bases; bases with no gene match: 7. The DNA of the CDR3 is TGTGCCAGCAGAGCATTAGCGGGAGGGTACACAGATACGCAGTATTTT. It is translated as CASRALAGGYTDTQYF.

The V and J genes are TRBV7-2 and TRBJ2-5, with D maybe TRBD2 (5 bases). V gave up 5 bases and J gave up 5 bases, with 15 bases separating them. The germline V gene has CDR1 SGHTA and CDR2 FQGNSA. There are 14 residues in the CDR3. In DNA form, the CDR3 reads TGTGCCAGCAGCCCCCCCGGGGTGGGTGAGACCCAGTACTTC. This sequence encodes CASSPPGVGETQYF.

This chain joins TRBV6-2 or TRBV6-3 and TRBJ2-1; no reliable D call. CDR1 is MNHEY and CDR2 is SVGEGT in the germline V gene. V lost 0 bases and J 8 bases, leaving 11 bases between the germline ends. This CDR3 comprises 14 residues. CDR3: CASSYSGGADEQFF. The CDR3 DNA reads TGTGCCAGCAGTTACTCGGGTGGCGCGGATGAGCAGTTCTTC.

CDR3 coding DNA: TGTGCCAGCAGCCCCGGGACGTCCAGCTCCTACGAGCAGTACTTC. Residues: CASSPGTSSSYEQYF. This sequence joins TRBV7-9 and TRBJ2-7; D possibly matches TRBD1 or TRBD2 (5 bases each). V was trimmed by 5 bases and J by 0 bases, leaving 14 bases between them. Per the germline V gene, CDR1 is SEHNR and CDR2 is FQNEAQ (reference sequence). This CDR3 is 15 amino acids long.

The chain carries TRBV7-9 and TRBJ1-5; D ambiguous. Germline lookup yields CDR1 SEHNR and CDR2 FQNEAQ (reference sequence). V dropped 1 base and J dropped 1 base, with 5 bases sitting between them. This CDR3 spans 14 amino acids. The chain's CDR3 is CASSLDLSNQPQHF. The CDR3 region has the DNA TGTGCCAGCAGCTTAGACTTAAGCAATCAGCCCCAGCATTTT.

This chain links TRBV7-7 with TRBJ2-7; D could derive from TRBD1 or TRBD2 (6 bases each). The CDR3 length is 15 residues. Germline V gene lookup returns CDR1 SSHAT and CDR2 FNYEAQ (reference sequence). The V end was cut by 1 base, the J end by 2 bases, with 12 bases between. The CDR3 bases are TGTGCCAGCAGCTTAGGGCAAGGGGGGACCTACGAGCAGTACTTC. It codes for CASSLGQGGTYEQYF.

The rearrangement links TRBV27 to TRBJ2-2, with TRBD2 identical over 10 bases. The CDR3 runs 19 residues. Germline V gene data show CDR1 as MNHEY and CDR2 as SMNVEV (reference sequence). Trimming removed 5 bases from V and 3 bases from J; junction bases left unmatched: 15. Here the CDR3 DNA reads TGTGCCAGCAGTCCCGCTTTCGCGGGGCTAGCGGGGGACACCGGGGAGCTGTTTTTT. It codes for CASSPAFAGLAGDTGELFF.

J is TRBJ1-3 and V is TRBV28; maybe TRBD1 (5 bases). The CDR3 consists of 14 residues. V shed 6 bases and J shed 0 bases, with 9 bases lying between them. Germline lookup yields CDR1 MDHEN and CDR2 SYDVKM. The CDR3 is CASRPGSSGNTIYF. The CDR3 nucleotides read TGTGCCAGCAGACCAGGGTCCTCTGGAAACACCATATATTTT. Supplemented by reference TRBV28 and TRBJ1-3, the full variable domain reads DVKVTQSSRYLVKRTGEKVFLECVQDMDHENMFWYRQDPGLGLRLIYFSYDVKMKEKGDIPEGYSVSREKKERFSLILESASTNQTSMYLCASRPGSSGNTIYFGEGSWLTVV.

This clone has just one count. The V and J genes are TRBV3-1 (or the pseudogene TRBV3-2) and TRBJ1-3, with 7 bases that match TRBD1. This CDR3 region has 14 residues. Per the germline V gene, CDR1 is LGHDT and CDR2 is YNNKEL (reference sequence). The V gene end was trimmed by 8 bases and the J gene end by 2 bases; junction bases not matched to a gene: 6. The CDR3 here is CASGTAGTGNTIYF. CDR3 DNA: TGTGCCAGCGGGACAGCAGGAACTGGAAACACCATATATTTT.

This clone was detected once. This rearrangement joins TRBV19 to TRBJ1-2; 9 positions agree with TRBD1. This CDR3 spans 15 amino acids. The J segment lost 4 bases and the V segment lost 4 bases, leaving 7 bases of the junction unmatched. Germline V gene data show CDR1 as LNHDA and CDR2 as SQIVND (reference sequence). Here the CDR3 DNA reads TGTGCCAGTAGTACGGGGACAGGGTCTACCTATGGCTACACCTTC. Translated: CASSTGTGSTYGYTF.

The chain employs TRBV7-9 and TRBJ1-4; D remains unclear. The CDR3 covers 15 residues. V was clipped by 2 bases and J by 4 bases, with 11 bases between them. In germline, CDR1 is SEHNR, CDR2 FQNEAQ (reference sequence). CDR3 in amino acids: CASSLRGDGNEKLFF. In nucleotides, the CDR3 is TGTGCCAGCAGCTTACGGGGAGACGGTAATGAAAAACTGTTTTTT.

The CDR3 here is CASSQRRLGEQYF. For the CDR3, the DNA is TGTGCCAGCAGCCAAAGGAGGCTCGGGGAGCAGTACTTC. The gene calls are TRBV3-1 (or the pseudogene TRBV3-2) and TRBJ2-7; D is perhaps TRBD2 (5 bases). Trimming shortened V by 2 bases and J by 7 bases, and 12 bases separated the two germline ends. The CDR3 runs 13 residues. Germline CDR1 reads LGHDT; CDR2 reads YNNKEL (reference sequence).

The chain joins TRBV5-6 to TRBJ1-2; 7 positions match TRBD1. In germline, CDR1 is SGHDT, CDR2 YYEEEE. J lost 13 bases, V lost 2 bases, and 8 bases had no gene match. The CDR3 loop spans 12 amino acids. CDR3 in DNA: TGTGCCAGCAGCTTATGGGGGACAGACGCCACCTTC. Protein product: CASSLWGTDATF.

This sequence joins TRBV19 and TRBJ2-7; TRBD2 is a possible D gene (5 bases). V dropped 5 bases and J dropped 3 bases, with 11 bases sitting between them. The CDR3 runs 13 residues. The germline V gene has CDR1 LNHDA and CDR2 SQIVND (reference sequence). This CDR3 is CASSYDYDYEQYF. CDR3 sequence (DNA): TGTGCCAGTAGTTATGACTACGACTACGAGCAGTACTTC.

CDR3 amino acids: CASSRTSGTDTQYF. The CDR3, as DNA: TGTGCCAGCAGCCGGACTAGCGGTACAGATACGCAGTATTTT. The chain carries TRBV7-9 and TRBJ2-3; 10 bases line up with TRBD2. CDR1 SEHNR and CDR2 FQNEAQ come from the germline V gene (reference sequence). V gave up 5 bases and J gave up 3 bases; unmatched junction bases: 2. CDR3 length equals 14 residues. The whole variable domain, filled in from reference TRBV7-9 and TRBJ2-3, reads DTGVSQNPRHKITKRGQNVTFRCDPISEHNRLYWYRQTLGQGPEFLTYFQNEAQLEKSRLLSDRFSAERPKGSFSTLEIQRTEQGDSAMYLCASSRTSGTDTQYFGPGTRLTVL.

CDR3 DNA sequence: TGCGCCAGCAGTCCGGGAAACTCCTACGAGCAGTACTTC. This translates into CASSPGNSYEQYF. The J gene is TRBJ2-7, the V gene TRBV4-3, with a tentative D call TRBD2 (5 bases). Between the trimmed V and J ends, which lost 6 bases and 0 bases, there was a span of 9 bases. The CDR3 has 13 amino acids. The V gene's germline CDR1 is LGHNA and CDR2 YSLEER.

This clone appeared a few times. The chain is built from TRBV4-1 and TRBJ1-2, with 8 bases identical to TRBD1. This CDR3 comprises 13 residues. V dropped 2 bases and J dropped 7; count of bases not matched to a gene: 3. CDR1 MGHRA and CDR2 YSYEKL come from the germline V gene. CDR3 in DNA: TGCGCCAGCAGCCAAACAGGGGGTGGTGGCTACACCTTC. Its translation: CASSQTGGGGYTF.

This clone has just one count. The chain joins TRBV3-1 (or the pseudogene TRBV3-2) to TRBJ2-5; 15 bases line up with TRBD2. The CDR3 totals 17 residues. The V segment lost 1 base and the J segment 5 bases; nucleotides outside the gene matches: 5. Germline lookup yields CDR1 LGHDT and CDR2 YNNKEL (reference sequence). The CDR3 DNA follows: TGTGCCAGCAGCCAAGTCGGACTAGCGGGGGGGCGGGAGACCCAGTACTTC. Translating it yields CASSQVGLAGGRETQYF.

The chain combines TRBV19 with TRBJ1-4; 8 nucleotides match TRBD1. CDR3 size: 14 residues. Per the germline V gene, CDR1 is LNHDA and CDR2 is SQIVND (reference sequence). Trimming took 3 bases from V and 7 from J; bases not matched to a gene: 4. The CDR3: CASSMRTGSEKLFF. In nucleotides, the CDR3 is TGTGCCAGTAGTATGAGGACAGGGAGTGAAAAACTGTTTTTT.

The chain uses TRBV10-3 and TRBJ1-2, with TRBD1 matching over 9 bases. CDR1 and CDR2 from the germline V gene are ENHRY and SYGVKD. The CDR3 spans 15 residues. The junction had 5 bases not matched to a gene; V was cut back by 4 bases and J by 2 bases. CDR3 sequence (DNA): TGTGCCATCAGTGTAGACAGGGGGTCAAACTATGGCTACACCTTC. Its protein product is CAISVDRGSNYGYTF.